A selection of T cell receptor beta chains follows, all from one sample in a study of T cell repertoires in cytomegalovirus infection. These TCRs' antigens remain unknown. A single record per CDR3 protein comes from TCRdb applying MiXCR to the reads. This table holds approximately 1,000,000 distinct CDR3 sequences, 31% found once. This specimen was cultured CD8+ T cells from PBMCs, taken from culture after CMV antigen stimulation. These receptor sequences come from a human donor in good health (CMV status not recorded). Some clones in this sample may be carry-over from other donors' samples. The CDR3 runs from the conserved cysteine through the conserved F or W. The D gene is left open where the match is weak. Clone size is stated in some rows and not others, as once, few, many or a class when expanded.

TGTGCCAGCAGCTTAGTGGGGGGGACGACCTACAATGAGCAGTTCTTC CASSLVGGTTYNEQFF many TRBV7-2 16 TRBJ2-1 TRBD2
TGTGCCAGCAGCTCCCCCCTAGGCTATGGCTACACCTTC CASSSPLGYGYTF . TRBV7-2 13 TRBJ1-2 .
TGTGCCAGCAGCCATCCGGGACTAGGTCCCTACGAGCAGTACTTC CASSHPGLGPYEQYF . TRBV7-4 15 TRBJ2-7 TRBD2
TGTGTAGCAGGGACGAACACTGAAGCTTTCTTT CVAGTNTEAFF . TRBV19 11 TRBJ1-1 .
TGCGCCAGCAGCCAAGATCCGAGTTTGGCCACTGAAGCTTTCTTT CASSQDPSLATEAFF few TRBV4-1 15 TRBJ1-1 .
TGTGCCAGCATAGGATACAGGGTAGAGACCCAGTACTTC CASIGYRVETQYF . TRBV6-1 13 TRBJ2-5 .
TGCGCCAGCAGCCAAGATCCGAGCTCAGGGGGGAGTATTGGTGAAAAACTGTTTTTT CASSQDPSSGGSIGEKLFF . TRBV4-3 19 TRBJ1-4 TRBD1
TGTGCCAGCAGTGAAGCGCAGGTCATCGCAGATACGCAGTATTTT CASSEAQVIADTQYF many TRBV6-1 15 TRBJ2-3 .
TGTGCCAGTTCCGAGGCACTAGCCAACGAGCAGTACTTC CASSEALANEQYF few TRBV19 13 TRBJ2-7 .
TGTGCCAGCAGTTACTCGATGGGAATATGGGGCTACACCTTC CASSYSMGIWGYTF . TRBV6-6 14 TRBJ1-2 .
TGTGCCAGCAGCTATGGACAGGGGGCGACTGAAGCTTTCTTT CASSYGQGATEAFF many TRBV6-6 14 TRBJ1-1 TRBD1
TGTGCCAGCAGCCCGACAGGGTCCAATTCACCCTTCCACTTT CASSPTGSNSPFHF . TRBV7-9 14 TRBJ1-6 TRBD1
TGTGCCAGCGAAGGCGGGTCTGAAGCTTTCTTT CASEGGSEAFF . TRBV3-1 11 TRBJ1-1 .
TGTGCCAGCAGTGGAGGCACACATAACAATCAGCCCCAGCATTTT CASSGGTHNNQPQHF . TRBV2 15 TRBJ1-5 .
TGTGCCAGCAGCCAGAGACAAAGTCCCACCGGGGAGCTGTTTTTT CASSQRQSPTGELFF . TRBV7-6 15 TRBJ2-2 .
TGTGCCAGCAGACCCCAGCGGGGGGCGGCCGGGGAGCTGTTTTTT CASRPQRGAAGELFF . TRBV6-5 15 TRBJ2-2 TRBD2
TGTGCCAGCAGTTACTATTTGACAGGGGAGCGCACAGATACGCAGTATTTT CASSYYLTGERTDTQYF . TRBV6-6 17 TRBJ2-3 TRBD1
TGTGCCAGCAGCTTGGACAGGGGAAAATCCGGGGATCTGTTTTTT CASSLDRGKSGDLFF . TRBV5-4 15 TRBJ2-2 TRBD1
TGTGCCAGCAGCCGAGGAGGGAGGCGCGAGACCCAGTACTTC CASSRGGRRETQYF . TRBV7-8 14 TRBJ2-5 .
TGTGCCAGCAGCCCCCGGACTAGCGGGGTACAAGAGACCCAGTACTTC CASSPRTSGVQETQYF . TRBV3-1 16 TRBJ2-5 TRBD2
TGCGCCAGCAGCCACAAACACAGGGGGAACACTGAAGCTTTCTTT CASSHKHRGNTEAFF few TRBV4-1 15 TRBJ1-1 TRBD1
TGTGCCAGCAGCGTAGAGATGGGGCCAAGCTCCTACAATGAGCAGTTCTTC CASSVEMGPSSYNEQFF . TRBV9 17 TRBJ2-1 .
TGTGCCAGCAGCTTAGGACGGCTTTCTAATTCACCCCTCCACTTT CASSLGRLSNSPLHF . TRBV7-6 15 TRBJ1-6 .
TGTGCCAGCAGTTTCGAAGGTTCGGGGGGACCTGGAAACACCATATATTTT CASSFEGSGGPGNTIYF . TRBV28 17 TRBJ1-3 .
TGTGCCAGCAGCGCACCCATCCGGACAGGCTTTAACACTGAAGCTTTCTTT CASSAPIRTGFNTEAFF many TRBV7-8 17 TRBJ1-1 TRBD1
TGTGCCAGCAGTGTTAACAGGGCCTCTGGGGCCAACGTCCTGACTTTC CASSVNRASGANVLTF few TRBV2 16 TRBJ2-6 .
TGTGCCAGCAGGCTAGGGAGGGCCGAGCAGTACTTC CASRLGRAEQYF . TRBV12-3/TRBV12-4 12 TRBJ2-7 TRBD2
TGTGCCACTCAGGGTGCCAAAAACATTCAGTACTTC CATQGAKNIQYF few TRBV15 12 TRBJ2-4 .
TGTGCCAGCAGCATAGGGGAAAACTATGGCTACACCTTC CASSIGENYGYTF few TRBV11-2 13 TRBJ1-2 .
TGTGCCAGCAGCTTGGGATTCTCTGTCACCAATGAGCAGTTCTTC CASSLGFSVTNEQFF few TRBV5-4 15 TRBJ2-1 .
TGTGCCAGTAGACCGGTCCGACAGGGTTATGATGAAGCTTTCTTT CASRPVRQGYDEAFF few TRBV19 15 TRBJ1-1 TRBD1
TGCGCCAGCAGCCCTTGGACTAGCGGGGGGTCGAATGAGCAGTTCTTC CASSPWTSGGSNEQFF . TRBV4-3 16 TRBJ2-1 TRBD2
TGTGCCATCAGTGACAACGTCGGACTAGTGAACTCCTACGAGCAGTACTTC CAISDNVGLVNSYEQYF many TRBV10-3 17 TRBJ2-7 TRBD2
TGTGCCAGCAGTGAATCTGACAGGGGGCTCACTGAAGCTTTCTTT CASSESDRGLTEAFF . TRBV6-1 15 TRBJ1-1 TRBD1
TGTGCCAGCAGTGAAGCGCGGGGACGGTATAGCAATCAGCCCCAGCATTTT CASSEARGRYSNQPQHF few TRBV6-1 17 TRBJ1-5 .
TGCGCCAGCAGCCAGGTACAGAGCTCCTATAATTCACCCCTCCACTTT CASSQVQSSYNSPLHF few TRBV4-1 16 TRBJ1-6 .
TGTGCCAGCAGCTTAGCAGAAGGGGCGGGGTCCGACTCGCAGCATTTT CASSLAEGAGSDSQHF . TRBV7-9 16 TRBJ1-5 .
TGTGCCAGCAGCGTCCCCGGGACCTACTATGGCTACACCTTC CASSVPGTYYGYTF few TRBV9 14 TRBJ1-2 .
TGTGCCAGCAGTTTGGGAATCGCGTATGGCTACACCTTC CASSLGIAYGYTF . TRBV27 13 TRBJ1-2 .
TGTGCCAGCAGTTACTCGAGGGCCGGGACAGTGGGCACTGAAGCTTTCTTT CASSYSRAGTVGTEAFF . TRBV6-6 17 TRBJ1-1 TRBD1
TGCAGCGCTATCTGGGATACGCAGTATTTT CSAIWDTQYF . TRBV29-1 10 TRBJ2-3 .